This is a list of T cell receptor beta chains from one sample in a study of T cell changes during pregnancy in multiple sclerosis. Data came from immunoSEQ multiplex PCR; TCRdb stores just in-frame clones and leaves some out. The table includes some 60,000 clones, more than 90% detected once. Source: peripheral blood, taken in the first trimester of pregnancy. All receptors come from a female donor in good health, enrolled as a control in a pregnancy study. Both conserved end residues are part of each CDR3. D genes are given only for firm matches.

d_call	v_call	j_call	cdr3_nt	cdr3_aa
NA	TRBV5-4	TRBJ2-3	TGTGCCAGCAGCGAAAACTCAGATACGCAGTATTTT	CASSENSDTQYF
NA	TRBV7-2	TRBJ1-2	TGTGCCAGCAGCTTAGGACCGCTAGGTGGTGGCTACACCTTC	CASSLGPLGGGYTF
TRBD1	TRBV4-2	TRBJ1-2	TGTGCCAGCAGCCTGACAAGGACAGGTCTGGATCGGGGCTACACCTTC	CASSLTRTGLDRGYTF
TRBD2	TRBV9	TRBJ2-1	TGTGCCAGCAGCGTAGGCGGCGGGGGGCCGGAGCAGTTCTTC	CASSVGGGGPEQFF
TRBD2	TRBV9	TRBJ2-5	TGTGCCAGCAGCTTCAACCCCGGGACTAGCGGAGAGACCCAGTACTTC	CASSFNPGTSGETQYF
TRBD1	TRBV19	TRBJ2-5	TGTGCCAGTAGTCCCGGGACAGTCATCCAAGAGACCCAGTACTTC	CASSPGTVIQETQYF
TRBD2	TRBV7-9	TRBJ2-7	TGTGCCAGCAGCTTAGTACTAGCGGGAGCTGGTGGAGAGCAGTACTTC	CASSLVLAGAGGEQYF
NA	TRBV5-1	TRBJ2-5	TGCGCCAGCAGCTTGGATCTGGGACACCGCCAAGAGACCCAGTACTTC	CASSLDLGHRQETQYF
NA	TRBV11-3	TRBJ2-3	TGTGCCAGCAGCTCGACCCTAGCCGATACGCAGTATTTT	CASSSTLADTQYF
NA	TRBV2	TRBJ2-2	TGTGCCAGCAGTGTACTGCCGAACACCGGGGAGCTGTTTTTT	CASSVLPNTGELFF